Following are 17 T cell receptor beta chains from one sample sequenced in a study of regulatory T cells in long-lasting Graves disease. According to the study, TCR beta libraries were built with iRepertoire HTBI primers and CDR3-region Arm-PCR. One entry per CDR3 protein, called by TCRdb with MiXCR from the multiplex PCR reads. The table shows 400,000 to 500,000 distinct CDR3 sequences, with around a fifth occurring only once. Noted time point: persistent/refractory GD, antithyroid drugs over 5 years with positive TRAb. Generation of the TCR library employed RNA extracted from PBMCs. The sequenced sample was peripheral blood mononuclear cells (PBMCs), obtained when the disease was refractory, from a patient treated with antithyroid drugs. The receptors here all came from a female donor with Graves disease.

This chain joins TRBV20-1 and TRBJ2-7; TRBD1 matches at 10 bases. V lost 0 bases, J lost 5 bases, and 4 bases stayed unmatched. Germline loops: CDR1 DFQATT, CDR2 SNEGSKA (reference sequence). The length of the CDR3 is 14 residues. CDR3 sequence (DNA): TGCAGTGCTAGAGAGGGGACAGGGGTCCACGAGCAGTACTTC. It encodes CSAREGTGVHEQYF.

V is TRBV10-3 and J is TRBJ2-7; 12 nucleotides agree with TRBD2. The length of the CDR3 is 19 residues. Germline V CDR1 and CDR2: ENHRY, SYGVKD. V lost 0 bases, J lost 4 bases, and 13 bases stayed unmatched. The CDR3 loop is CAISESIVLAGGNRYEQYF. DNA of the CDR3: TGTGCCATCAGTGAGTCGATAGTCCTAGCGGGAGGGAATCGGTACGAGCAGTACTTC.

This clonotype has more than one count but fewer than ten. This sequence joins TRBV4-1 and TRBJ2-7, with D uncertain. Trimming took off 1 base at V and 2 bases at J, with 9 bases between the two ends. The CDR3 covers 14 residues. Germline V gene data show CDR1 as MGHRA and CDR2 as YSYEKL. CDR3 amino acids: CASSQGEGPYEQYF. The CDR3 nucleotides read TGCGCCAGCAGCCAAGGGGAAGGCCCCTACGAGCAGTACTTC.

V and J are TRBV30 and TRBJ1-1; D call uncertain. Germline CDR1 GTSNPN, CDR2 SVGIG (reference sequence). This CDR3 comprises 13 residues. The V end lost 4 bases, the J end lost 5 bases, and 14 bases lay between the germline ends. DNA of the CDR3: TGTGCCTGGAATCTTGGAAAGCGAACTGAAGCTTTCTTT. It specifies CAWNLGKRTEAFF.

The chain links TRBV13 to TRBJ2-5; 10 bases align to TRBD2. The germline gives CDR1 PRHDT, CDR2 FYEKMQ (reference sequence). The CDR3 extends over 14 amino acids. Trimming took 3 bases from V and 6 from J; bases not matched to a gene: 4. Here the CDR3 DNA reads TGTGCCAGCAGCTTTTCTAGCGGGAGAAAGACCCAGTACTTC. It codes for CASSFSSGRKTQYF. The full variable domain, its missing parts supplied by reference TRBV13 and TRBJ2-5, is AAGVIQSPRHLIKEKRETATLKCYPIPRHDTVYWYQQGPGQDPQFLISFYEKMQSDKGSIPDRFSAQQFSDYHSELNMSSLELGDSALYFCASSFSSGRKTQYFGPGTRLLVL.

In nucleotides, the CDR3 is TGCGCCAGCCAACCCCTCAACCGGGACAGCGAACCAGGGGAGACCCAGTACTTC. It specifies CASQPLNRDSEPGETQYF. The chain combines TRBV5-1 with TRBJ2-5, with 7 bases aligning to TRBD1. Trimming at V came to 7 bases and at J to 5 bases, leaving 23 bases not matched to a gene. The germline V gene encodes CDR1 SGHRS and CDR2 YFSETQ. The CDR3 has 18 amino acids.

Worth noting for this clonotype: A read error is possible here, since a much larger clone lies one base away. This chain connects TRBV11-2 to TRBJ2-5; D not certain. The germline V gene has CDR1 SGHAT and CDR2 FQNNGV. CDR3 size: 15 residues. The CDR3 is CVSSLLNSIQETQYF. The CDR3 DNA is TGTGTCAGCAGCTTGTTGAACAGTATCCAAGAGACCCAGTACTTC.

This clonotype was observed at least ten times. CDR3 loop: CASSYLENTEAFF. In nucleotides, the CDR3 is TGTGCCAGCAGTTACTTGGAGAACACTGAAGCTTTCTTT. This chain connects TRBV6-5 to TRBJ1-1, with D unclear. V lost 1 base to trimming and J lost 1 base, with 4 bases between them. The germline CDR1 and CDR2 sequences are MNHEY and SVGAGI. The CDR3 consists of 13 residues.

This clonotype was recorded many times. The V and J genes are TRBV6-1 and TRBJ2-7; 12 nucleotides align to TRBD2. The germline CDR1 and CDR2 sequences are MNHNS and SASEGT. The CDR3 extends over 17 amino acids. With 0 bases clipped from V and 0 bases from J, the junction kept 3 bases outside the gene matches. The DNA for the CDR3 is TGTGCCAGCAGTGAAGCCAAGACTAGCGGGAGCTCCTACGAGCAGTACTTC. Its translation is CASSEAKTSGSSYEQYF.

The table lists this clonotype with a few counts. The V call is TRBV7-3, the J call TRBJ1-2; 9 bases are a match to TRBD1. CDR3 length: 14 residues. Germline V gene sequence: CDR1 SGHTA, CDR2 FQGTGA. V lost 0 bases to trimming and J lost 7 bases; unmatched junction nucleotides: 3. CDR3 region: CASSLTNRGPGYTF. In nucleotides, the CDR3 is TGTGCCAGCAGCTTAACGAACAGGGGGCCTGGCTACACCTTC.

The rearrangement links TRBV28 to TRBJ2-7; perhaps D is TRBD1 or TRBD2 (5 bases each). The germline CDR1 and CDR2 sequences are MDHEN and SYDVKM. Trimming cost V 8 bases and J 3 bases, with 11 bases left between them. This CDR3 spans 12 amino acids. The CDR3 spells CASPQGDYEQYF. The CDR3 DNA is TGTGCCAGCCCCCAGGGAGACTACGAGCAGTACTTC.

The chain links TRBV28 to TRBJ1-3; tentatively, D is TRBD1 (6 bases). V dropped 4 bases and J dropped 4 bases, with 11 bases sitting between them. Germline V gene sequence: CDR1 MDHEN, CDR2 SYDVKM. This CDR3 is built from 14 residues. The CDR3 loop reads CASSSTGLGNTIYF. As DNA, the CDR3 is TGTGCCAGCAGTTCGACAGGCCTCGGAAACACCATATATTTT.

The chain is built from TRBV10-3 and TRBJ1-3, with D unresolved. The germline CDR1 and CDR2 sequences are ENHRY and SYGVKD. Trimming removed 4 bases at V and 0 bases at J, with 13 bases between. The CDR3 is 16 residues long. CDR3 sequence: CAISGETGFSGNTIYF. CDR3 nucleotide sequence: TGTGCCATCAGTGGGGAGACTGGGTTCTCTGGAAACACCATATATTTT.

The chain recombines TRBV27 with TRBJ1-1, with D perhaps TRBD1 (6 bases). V dropped 7 bases and J dropped 1 base, with 13 bases sitting between them. The V gene's germline CDR1 is MNHEY and CDR2 SMNVEV (reference sequence). CDR3 length equals 14 residues. The CDR3 DNA sequence: TGTGCCAGCACCCCTGACAGGTGGAACACTGAAGCTTTCTTT. This sequence encodes CASTPDRWNTEAFF.

This clonotype was seen repeatedly, ten times or more. This chain links TRBV2 with TRBJ1-1; D is unclear. V was cut by 8 bases and J by 3 bases, with 7 bases left in between. The CDR3 contains 11 residues. CDR1 and CDR2 from the germline V gene are SNHLY and FYNNEI. The CDR3 bases are TGTGCCAGCCTGATGGACACTGAAGCTTTCTTT. It encodes CASLMDTEAFF.

The chain carries TRBV20-1 and TRBJ2-1; 10 nucleotides align to TRBD2. From germline, CDR1 is DFQATT and CDR2 SNEGSKA (reference sequence). Losses at the gene ends were 6 bases for V and 6 bases for J; bases not matched to a gene: 8. The CDR3 has 14 residues. For the CDR3, the DNA is TGCAGTGCACAGAGCGGGAGGGTCATCAATGAGCAGTTCTTC. Translating gives CSAQSGRVINEQFF.

This clonotype has at least ten counts. V is TRBV7-9 and J is TRBJ2-5; 10 bases match TRBD2. V was clipped by 4 bases and J by 5 bases; unmatched bases: 10. This CDR3 contains 16 residues. Germline assignment: CDR1 SEHNR and CDR2 FQNEAQ (reference sequence). Written as DNA, the CDR3 is TGTGCCAGCAGCTCTCGACTAGCGGGTCCAGGGGAGACCCAGTACTTC. Its protein product is CASSSRLAGPGETQYF.